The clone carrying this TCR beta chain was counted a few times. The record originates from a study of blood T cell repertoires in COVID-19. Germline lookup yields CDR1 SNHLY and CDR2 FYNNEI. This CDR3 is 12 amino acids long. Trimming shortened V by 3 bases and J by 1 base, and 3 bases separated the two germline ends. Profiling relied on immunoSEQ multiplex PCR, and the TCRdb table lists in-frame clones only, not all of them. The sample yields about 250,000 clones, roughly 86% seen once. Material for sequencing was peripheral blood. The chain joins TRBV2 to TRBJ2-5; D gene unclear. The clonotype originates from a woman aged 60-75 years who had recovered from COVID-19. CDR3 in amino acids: CASSDSQETQYF. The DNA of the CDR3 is TGTGCCAGCAGTGACAGCCAAGAGACCCAGTACTTC.